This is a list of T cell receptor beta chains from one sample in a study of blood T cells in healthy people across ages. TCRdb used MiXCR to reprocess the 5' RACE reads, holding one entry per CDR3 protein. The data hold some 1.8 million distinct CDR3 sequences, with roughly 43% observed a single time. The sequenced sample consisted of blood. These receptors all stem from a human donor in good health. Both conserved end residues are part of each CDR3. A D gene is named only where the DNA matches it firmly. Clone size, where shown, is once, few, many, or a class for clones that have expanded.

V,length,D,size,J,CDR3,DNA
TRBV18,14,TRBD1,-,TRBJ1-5,CASSPSGQGTPQHF,TGTGCCAGCTCACCCTCGGGACAGGGGACGCCCCAGCATTTT
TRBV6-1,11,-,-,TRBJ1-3,CASSGPGRIYF,TGTGCCAGCAGTGGGCCGGGACGGATATATTTT
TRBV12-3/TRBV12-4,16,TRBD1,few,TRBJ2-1,CASSLGGTGIDNEQFF,TGTGCCAGCAGTTTAGGGGGGACAGGGATCGACAATGAGCAGTTCTTC
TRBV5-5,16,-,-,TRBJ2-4,CASSLGFLQAKNIQYF,TGTGCCAGCAGCTTGGGCTTTTTACAGGCCAAAAACATTCAGTACTTC
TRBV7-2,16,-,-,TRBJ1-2,CASSLARGRTFHGYTF,TGTGCCAGCAGCTTAGCGCGGGGGCGGACTTTCCATGGCTACACCTTC
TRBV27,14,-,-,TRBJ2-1,CASSSGTLNNEQFF,TGTGCCAGCAGTTCCGGGACTCTAAACAATGAGCAGTTCTTC
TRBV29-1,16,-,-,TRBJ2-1,CSVESAVQGTYNEQFF,TGCAGCGTTGAATCCGCTGTGCAGGGGACCTACAATGAGCAGTTCTTC
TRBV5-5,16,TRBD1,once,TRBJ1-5,CASSRLDRGRNQPQHF,TGTGCCAGCAGCCGACTCGACAGGGGACGGAATCAGCCCCAGCATTTT
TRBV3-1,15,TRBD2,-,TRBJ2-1,CASSLYSGGTNEQFF,TGTGCCAGCAGCCTATATAGCGGGGGGACGAATGAGCAGTTCTTC
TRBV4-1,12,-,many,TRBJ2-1,CASSQDVNEQFF,TGCGCCAGCAGCCAAGATGTCAATGAGCAGTTCTTC
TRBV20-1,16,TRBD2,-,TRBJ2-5,CSAIRLAGGPHRTQYF,TGCAGTGCCATCAGACTAGCGGGGGGCCCCCACCGGACCCAGTACTTC
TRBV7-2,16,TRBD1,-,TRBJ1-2,CASSPFTLTGDYGYTF,TGTGCCAGCAGCCCCTTCACGCTTACAGGGGACTATGGCTACACCTTC
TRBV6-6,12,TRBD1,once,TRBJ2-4,CASSTRGWEQYF,TGTGCCAGCAGCACCAGGGGGTGGGAGCAGTACTTC
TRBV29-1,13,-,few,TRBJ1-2,CSVGDRDAYGYTF,TGCAGCGTTGGGGACCGCGATGCCTATGGCTACACCTTC
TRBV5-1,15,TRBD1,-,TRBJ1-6,CASSVTGEKNSPLHF,TGCGCCAGCAGCGTGACAGGGGAGAAGAATTCACCCCTCCACTTT
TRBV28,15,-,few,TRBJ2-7,CASTAGGLTTLEQYF,TGTGCCAGCACGGCAGGCGGGCTAACGACCCTCGAGCAGTACTTC
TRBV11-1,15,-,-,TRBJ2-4,CASSEDGHGKNIQYF,TGTGCCAGCAGCGAAGACGGCCACGGCAAAAACATTCAGTACTTC
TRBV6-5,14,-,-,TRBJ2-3,CASSSDRMADTQYF,TGTGCCAGCAGCTCCGACAGGATGGCAGATACGCAGTATTTT
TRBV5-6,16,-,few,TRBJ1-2,CASSLAKAPDNYGYTF,TGTGCCAGCAGCTTGGCCAAGGCACCCGATAACTATGGCTACACCTTC
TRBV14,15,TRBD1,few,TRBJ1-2,CASSHPGQGAHGYTF,TGTGCCAGCAGCCATCCGGGACAGGGGGCCCATGGCTACACCTTC
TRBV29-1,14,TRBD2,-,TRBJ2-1,CSVRTSGKGDEQFF,TGCAGCGTCCGTACTAGCGGGAAAGGGGATGAGCAGTTCTTC
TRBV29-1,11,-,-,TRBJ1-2,CSGQVSYGYTF,TGCAGCGGTCAGGTCAGCTATGGCTACACCTTC
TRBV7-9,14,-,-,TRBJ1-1,CASSLKEMNTEAFF,TGTGCCAGCAGCTTAAAAGAGATGAACACTGAAGCTTTCTTT
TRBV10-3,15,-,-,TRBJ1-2,CAISEYREANYGYTF,TGTGCCATCAGTGAGTACAGGGAAGCTAACTATGGCTACACCTTC
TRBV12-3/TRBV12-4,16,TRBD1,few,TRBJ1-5,CASSSTTRGAGQPQHF,TGTGCCAGCAGTTCCACCACCAGGGGGGCGGGTCAGCCCCAGCATTTT
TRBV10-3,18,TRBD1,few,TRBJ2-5,CAISEAKLTGKDPETQYF,TGTGCCATCAGTGAGGCAAAACTGACAGGGAAGGACCCAGAGACCCAGTACTTC
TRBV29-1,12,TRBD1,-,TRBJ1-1,CSAIGGAAEAFF,TGCAGCGCTATAGGGGGCGCGGCTGAAGCTTTCTTT
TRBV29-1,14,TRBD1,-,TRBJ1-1,CSVEQGEGGTEAFF,TGCAGCGTTGAACAGGGGGAAGGGGGAACTGAAGCTTTCTTT
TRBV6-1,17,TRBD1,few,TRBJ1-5,CASQPWDSQGGNQPQHF,TGTGCCAGCCAACCTTGGGACAGCCAGGGAGGTAATCAGCCCCAGCATTTT